The sequence of this T cell receptor beta chain was determined in a study of blood T cell repertoires in COVID-19. As for the study in general: From T cells, B-cell-depleted T cells, or PBMCs came the material, which was cDNA or gDNA.

The CDR3 runs 13 residues. Germline CDR1 reads SNHLY; CDR2 reads FYNNEI. The trim removed 6 bases at V and 5 bases at J, leaving 3 bases unmatched. Original processing methods: By means of reference gene primer amplification, nucleated cell counts were estimated. The table came from immunoSEQ multiplex PCR; TCRdb's copy has only in-frame clones and leaves some out. V, J and clone size are those of that table, while D and trimming were read from the DNA. The data show roughly 200,000 clones, roughly 77% seen once. The rearrangement links TRBV2 to TRBJ2-1, with 8 bases that match TRBD1. Input material: peripheral blood. The sequence came from a woman in her forties with COVID-19, enrolled during active disease. The CDR3 DNA reads as TGTGCCAGCAGCAGGGGGCGCGACAATGAGCAGTTCTTC. Translation: CASSRGRDNEQFF.